Presented here are 24 T cell receptor beta chains from one specimen sequenced in a study of T cell responses to AZD1222 COVID-19 vaccine. Sequencing was performed with immunoSEQ multiplex PCR; in TCRdb, only in-frame clones are kept and a portion is missing. The sample includes around 150,000 clones. Material for sequencing was peripheral blood. Every receptor here comes from an adult in good health.

V and J are TRBV28 and TRBJ2-7; 8 bases fit TRBD1. With 5 bases clipped from V and 3 bases from J, the junction kept 3 bases outside the gene matches. Per germline, CDR1 MDHEN and CDR2 SYDVKM. The CDR3 contains 13 residues. CDR3 residues: CASSLQGGYEQYF. CDR3 nucleotides: TGTGCCAGCAGTCTACAGGGGGGCTACGAGCAGTACTTC.

The rearrangement uses TRBV5-8 and TRBJ1-5, with D tentatively TRBD1 (6 bases). Between the trimmed V and J ends, which lost 4 bases and 3 bases, there was a span of 14 bases. The CDR3 covers 15 residues. CDR1 is SGHTS, CDR2 YDEGEE, per germline. The DNA of the CDR3 is TGTGCCAGCAGCGGGGGGACAATACACAATCAGCCCCAGCATTTT. Translated: CASSGGTIHNQPQHF.

The J gene is TRBJ1-4, the V gene TRBV5-5; D possibly corresponds to TRBD1 (6 bases). V was shortened by 4 bases and J by 8 bases, with 21 bases between the two germline ends. The V gene's germline CDR1 is SGHKS and CDR2 YYEKEE (reference sequence). CDR3 size: 16 residues. The CDR3 coding sequence is TGTGCCAGCAGCCCACTAGGGGGGTGGGGGAACGAAAAACTGTTTTTT. This translates into CASSPLGGWGNEKLFF.

The chain combines TRBV6-6 with TRBJ1-1, with 9 bases lining up with TRBD1. The germline gives CDR1 MNHNY, CDR2 SVGAGI (reference sequence). The length of the CDR3 is 14 residues. The junction had 5 bases not matched to a gene; V was cut back by 8 bases and J by 1 base. The CDR3 region has the DNA TGTGCCAGCCAATTGGACAGGGGGAACACTGAAGCTTTCTTT. It specifies CASQLDRGNTEAFF.

The chain has TRBV19 and TRBJ2-2; D possibly corresponds to TRBD2 (6 bases). This CDR3 has 18 amino acids. Germline V gene sequence: CDR1 LNHDA, CDR2 SQIVND (reference sequence). V lost 1 base to trimming and J lost 0 bases, with 15 bases between them. The CDR3 spells CASSIAGRGTPNTGELFF. CDR3 nucleotide sequence: TGTGCCAGTAGTATAGCGGGTCGGGGGACCCCGAACACCGGGGAGCTGTTTTTT.

The CDR3 DNA reads TGTGCCAGCAGCGGACTAGCGGATTACAATGAGCAGTTCTTC. Translation: CASSGLADYNEQFF. The V gene is TRBV27, the J gene TRBJ2-1; 10 nucleotides match TRBD2. CDR1 and CDR2 (germline): MNHEY, SMNVEV (reference sequence). The length of the CDR3 is 14 residues. The junction had 3 bases not matched to a gene; V was cut back by 6 bases and J by 4 bases.

The J gene is TRBJ2-7, the V gene TRBV5-6, with TRBD1 matching 8 bases. Germline V lookup: CDR1 SGHDT, CDR2 YYEEEE. CDR3 length equals 15 residues. Germline trimming cut 0 bases from V and 5 bases from J; bases unmatched to any gene: 7. The chain's CDR3 is CASSLGDRIPDEQYF. The CDR3 coding sequence is TGTGCCAGCAGCTTGGGGGACAGGATTCCAGACGAGCAGTACTTC.

V and J are TRBV5-6 and TRBJ2-7, with D maybe TRBD1 (5 bases). The CDR3 length is 12 residues. Per the germline V gene, CDR1 is SGHDT and CDR2 is YYEEEE. The ends were cut back, 0 bases at V and 4 bases at J, with 5 bases in the middle. In DNA form, the CDR3 reads TGTGCCAGCAGCTTGGACAGGTACGAGCAGTACTTC. Translating gives CASSLDRYEQYF.

The chain is built from TRBV7-9 and TRBJ1-1; D remains ambiguous. V shed 4 bases and J shed 1 base, with 13 bases lying between them. Germline CDR1 reads SEHNR; CDR2 reads FQNEAQ (reference sequence). The CDR3 consists of 15 residues. The CDR3 sequence is CASSSREGGNTEAFF. The CDR3, as DNA: TGTGCCAGCAGCTCCCGGGAAGGTGGGAACACTGAAGCTTTCTTT.

The chain joins TRBV2 to TRBJ1-5; 9 positions agree with TRBD1. This CDR3 region has 16 residues. Trimming took 2 bases from V and 4 from J; bases not matched to a gene: 6. CDR1 and CDR2 from the germline V gene are SNHLY and FYNNEI. The CDR3, as DNA: TGTGCCAGCAGTGAACGAAGCGGGACAGGGAATCAGCCCCAGCATTTT. Its protein is CASSERSGTGNQPQHF.

The chain has TRBV28 and TRBJ1-1; D is perhaps TRBD1 (5 bases). CDR3 length equals 15 residues. Trimming took off 3 bases at V and 5 bases at J, with 16 bases between the two ends. Germline-derived CDR1 and CDR2 are MDHEN and SYDVKM. CDR3 nucleotides: TGTGCCAGCAGTTTCAGAGACCGGTGGGGGACTGAAGCTTTCTTT. Its protein product is CASSFRDRWGTEAFF.

This sequence joins TRBV5-1 and TRBJ2-2; TRBD1 agrees at 10 bases. Germline values: CDR1 SGHRS, CDR2 YFSETQ. This CDR3 has 18 residues. Germline trimming cut 1 base from V and 1 base from J; bases unmatched to any gene: 7. CDR3 amino acids: CASSLSGTGVVNTGELFF. The CDR3 nucleotides read TGCGCCAGCAGCTTGTCGGGGACAGGGGTCGTGAACACCGGGGAGCTGTTTTTT. Filled out from reference TRBV5-1 and TRBJ2-2, the complete variable domain reads KAGVTQTPRYLIKTRGQQVTLSCSPISGHRSVSWYQQTPGQGLQFLFEYFSETQRNKGNFPGRFSGRQFSNSRSEMNVSTLELGDSALYLCASSLSGTGVVNTGELFFGEGSRLTVL.

The genes are TRBV28 and TRBJ1-2; D remains ambiguous. Germline V gene data show CDR1 as MDHEN and CDR2 as SYDVKM. V dropped 5 bases and J dropped 4 bases, with 14 bases sitting between them. This CDR3 is built from 14 residues. CDR3 loop: CASSPSGRTYGYTF. The CDR3 DNA follows: TGTGCCAGCAGTCCCAGCGGGCGCACCTATGGCTACACCTTC.

The chain links TRBV15 to TRBJ2-7, with 7 bases identical to TRBD1. The CDR3 is 14 residues long. V shed 5 bases and J 6 bases; nucleotides not matched to a gene: 10. From germline, CDR1 is LNHNV and CDR2 YYDKDF (reference sequence). CDR3 protein: CATSARQGRGEQYF. CDR3 sequence (DNA): TGTGCCACCAGCGCCCGACAGGGAAGGGGCGAGCAGTACTTC. Using reference TRBV15 and TRBJ2-7 for the parts outside the CDR3, the full variable domain is DAMVIQNPRYQVTQFGKPVTLSCSQTLNHNVMYWYQQKSSQAPKLLFHYYDKDFNNEADTPDNFQSRRPNTSFCFLDIRSPGLGDTAMYLCATSARQGRGEQYFGPGTRLTVT.

The chain recombines TRBV15 with TRBJ1-4; D gene ambiguous. Germline lookup yields CDR1 LNHNV and CDR2 YYDKDF (reference sequence). This CDR3 comprises 15 residues. Trimming took off 0 bases at V and 2 bases at J, with 7 bases between the two ends. DNA for the CDR3: TGTGCCACCAGCAGAGATCACCTTACTAATGAAAAACTGTTTTTT. This encodes CATSRDHLTNEKLFF. The entire variable domain, with the rest obtained from reference TRBV15 and TRBJ1-4, is as follows: DAMVIQNPRYQVTQFGKPVTLSCSQTLNHNVMYWYQQKSSQAPKLLFHYYDKDFNNEADTPDNFQSRRPNTSFCFLDIRSPGLGDTAMYLCATSRDHLTNEKLFFGSGTQLSVL.

V is TRBV9 and J is TRBJ2-3, with 7 bases identical to TRBD1. V shed 4 bases and J 5 bases; nucleotides not matched to a gene: 7. CDR3 length equals 14 residues. CDR1 and CDR2 from the germline V gene are SGDLS and YYNGEE. CDR3 sequence (DNA): TGTGCCAGCAGCAAACAGGGGTTGGGAGATACGCAGTATTTT. It yields the protein CASSKQGLGDTQYF.

V gene TRBV7-2 combines with J gene TRBJ2-5; 8 bases are shared with TRBD2. This CDR3 is 17 amino acids long. Germline values: CDR1 SGHTA, CDR2 FQGNSA. V was clipped by 7 bases and J by 3 bases; unmatched bases: 16. DNA of the CDR3: TGTGCCAGCAACTCACCCCGACGGAGCGGGGGAAAAGAGACCCAGTACTTC. Translation: CASNSPRRSGGKETQYF.

Concerning this clone: The same CDR3 is also encoded by other DNA sequences in this sample. This chain uses TRBV10-3 with TRBJ1-2, with a tentative D call TRBD1 (5 bases). Trimming pared 0 bases from V and 8 bases from J, leaving 7 bases between. CDR1 and CDR2 (germline): ENHRY, SYGVKD. CDR3 length: 12 amino acids. The CDR3 region is CAISESEGGYTF. For the CDR3, the DNA is TGTGCCATCAGTGAGTCGGAGGGGGGCTACACCTTC.

The chain recombines TRBV30 with TRBJ1-1; D gene uncertain. CDR1 and CDR2 (germline): GTSNPN, SVGIG (reference sequence). The CDR3 extends over 14 amino acids. The V end was cut by 8 bases, the J end by 0 bases, with 16 bases between. CDR3 in amino acids: CARMGPALNTEAFF. The CDR3 DNA reads TGTGCCCGGATGGGTCCCGCGTTGAACACTGAAGCTTTCTTT. Variable domain in full (rest from reference TRBV30 and TRBJ1-1): SQTIHQWPATLVQPVGSPLSLECTVEGTSNPNLYWYRQAAGRGLQLLFYSVGIGQISSEVPQNLSASRPQDRQFILSSKKLLLSDSGFYLCARMGPALNTEAFFGQGTRLTVV.

The V call is TRBV9, the J call TRBJ1-2, with 8 bases lining up with TRBD1. V lost 1 base, J lost 6 bases, and 11 bases stayed unmatched. CDR3 length: 16 amino acids. Germline V gene data show CDR1 as SGDLS and CDR2 as YYNGEE. The CDR3 DNA sequence: TGTGCCAGCAGCGTATCCTCACGGGACAGGCCCAATGGCTACACCTTC. The encoded protein is CASSVSSRDRPNGYTF.

This sequence joins TRBV30 and TRBJ1-1; no reliable D call. Per the germline V gene, CDR1 is GTSNPN and CDR2 is SVGIG (reference sequence). The CDR3 length is 10 residues. The V gene lost 3 bases and the J gene lost 10 bases, with 9 bases spanning the gap. The CDR3 region has the DNA TGTGCCTGGAGGAGGGTGGCAGCTTTCTTT. Translation: CAWRRVAAFF.

The genes are TRBV5-5 and TRBJ1-4, with D hard to call. This CDR3 contains 16 residues. With 3 bases removed from V and 7 bases from J, the gap between germline ends came to 19 bases. Germline assignment: CDR1 SGHKS and CDR2 YYEKEE (reference sequence). The CDR3 sequence is CASSSLGLGGSEKLFF. The DNA of the CDR3 is TGTGCCAGCAGCTCCTTAGGCTTAGGCGGGAGTGAAAAACTGTTTTTT.

This chain links TRBV28 with TRBJ1-6, with D possibly being TRBD1 (6 bases). Between the trimmed V and J ends, which lost 3 bases and 8 bases, there was a span of 11 bases. The CDR3 is 14 residues long. Germline V gene sequence: CDR1 MDHEN, CDR2 SYDVKM. Written as DNA, the CDR3 is TGTGCCAGCAGTTTTGGGGGGCAAGATTCACCCCTCCACTTT. Residues: CASSFGGQDSPLHF.

This chain connects TRBV4-1 to TRBJ2-2; D is unclear. The V end lost 1 base, the J end lost 0 bases, and 3 bases lay between the germline ends. Germline V gene data show CDR1 as MGHRA and CDR2 as YSYEKL. The CDR3 contains 14 residues. The CDR3 coding sequence is TGCGCCAGCAGCCAAGTTCCGAACACCGGGGAGCTGTTTTTT. Translation gives CASSQVPNTGELFF.